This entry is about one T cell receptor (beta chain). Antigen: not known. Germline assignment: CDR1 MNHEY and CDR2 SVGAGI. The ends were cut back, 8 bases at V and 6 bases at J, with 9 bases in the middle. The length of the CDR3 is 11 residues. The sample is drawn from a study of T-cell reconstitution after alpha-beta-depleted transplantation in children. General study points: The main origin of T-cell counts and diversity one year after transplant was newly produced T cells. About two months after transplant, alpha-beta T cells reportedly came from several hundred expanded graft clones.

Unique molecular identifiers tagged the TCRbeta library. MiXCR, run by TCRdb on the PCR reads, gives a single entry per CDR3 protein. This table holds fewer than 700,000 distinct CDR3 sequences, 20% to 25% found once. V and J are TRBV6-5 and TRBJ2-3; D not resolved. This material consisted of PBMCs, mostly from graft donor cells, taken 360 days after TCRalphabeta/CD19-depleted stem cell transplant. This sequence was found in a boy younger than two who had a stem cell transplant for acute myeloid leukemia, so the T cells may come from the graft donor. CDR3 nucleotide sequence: TGTGCCAGCTGGGAAGGGGATACGCAGTATTTT. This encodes CASWEGDTQYF.